This T cell receptor beta chain was sequenced for a study of technical replicates of blood from a handful of donors. The table came from immunoSEQ multiplex PCR; TCRdb's copy has only in-frame clones and leaves some out. This table holds 74,000 or so clones, 85% to 95% found once. This CDR3 spans 15 amino acids. J lost 4 bases, V lost 6 bases, and 6 bases had no gene match. CDR1 is LNHDA and CDR2 is SQIVND in the germline V gene (reference sequence). The sequenced material came from T cells isolated from PBMCs. The sequence derives from a human donor in good health. The chain joins TRBV19 to TRBJ2-3; 11 bases are shared with TRBD2. In DNA, the CDR3 is TGTGCCAGTAGCACTAGCGGGAGCGGCTCAGATACGCAGTATTTT. It specifies CASSTSGSGSDTQYF.